This T cell receptor beta chain was identified in a study of T-cell memory formation after mild COVID-19. General study findings and limits: There was no confirmation that second-wave clones peaking on day 37 were SARS-CoV-2 specific.

MiXCR, run by TCRdb on the 5' RACE reads, gives a single entry per CDR3 protein. The table has around 200,000 distinct CDR3 sequences, around 9.5% seen once; the top ten hold roughly 3.5%. Concerning this clonotype itself: The target antigen is unknown.

V was trimmed by 3 bases and J by 5 bases, leaving 8 bases between them. Per the germline V gene, CDR1 is SGHTS and CDR2 is YDEGEE. This CDR3 region has 12 residues. This clonotype originated in a man between 18 and 35 years old who had mild COVID-19 (a few samples of this study predate the infection). Cell type and time point are not known. This sequence joins TRBV5-8 and TRBJ2-5; either TRBD1 or TRBD2 may fit D (5 bases each). Input material: PBMCs or a T cell subset sorted from them (not recorded which). In nucleotides, the CDR3 is TGTGCCAGCAGCTCGTGGGGGGAGACCCAGTACTTC. Amino acids: CASSSWGETQYF.